This TCR beta chain derives from a study of T-cell memory formation after mild COVID-19. In TCRdb, the 5' RACE reads were re-called with MiXCR into one record per CDR3 protein. The data show approximately 350,000 distinct CDR3 sequences, approximately 29% seen once. Study-wide results and limits: Whether day 37 second-wave clones are SARS-CoV-2-specific was not confirmed.

In the case of this clonotype: Its antigen is as yet unknown.

V dropped 3 bases and J dropped 8; count of bases not matched to a gene: 8. There are 14 residues in the CDR3. Germline CDR1 is SGHRS and CDR2 is YFSETQ. This clonotype was obtained from an adult woman who had mild COVID-19 (a few samples of this study predate the infection). Cell type and time point are not known. The sample was PBMCs or a T cell subset sorted from them (not recorded which). The chain carries TRBV5-1 and TRBJ2-1; 7 bases are a match to TRBD1. This chain's CDR3 is CASSSDRVRHEQFF. The CDR3 DNA follows: TGCGCCAGCAGCTCTGACAGGGTTCGGCATGAGCAGTTCTTC.